This entry features one T cell receptor (beta chain) sequence. The sample comes from a study of T-cell memory formation after mild COVID-19. The CDR3 is 12 residues long. Germline CDR1 SEHNR, CDR2 FQNEAQ (reference sequence). Trimming removed 5 bases from V and 13 bases from J, with 14 bases in between. TCRdb passed the 5' RACE reads through MiXCR, listing each CDR3 protein once. Of roughly 380,000 distinct CDR3 sequences listed, around 30% are singletons. The chain combines TRBV7-9 with TRBJ1-4; D is unresolved. Sequencing was performed on PBMCs or a T cell subset sorted from them (not recorded which). The TCR originated in an adult woman who had mild COVID-19 (a few samples of this study predate the infection). Cell type and time point are not known. CDR3 sequence (DNA): TGTGCCAGCAGCCCCTACGATGGCGGACTGTTTTTT. Amino acid sequence: CASSPYDGGLFF.